Listed here are 3 T cell receptor beta chains from one sample, sequenced in a study of T-cell reconstitution after alpha-beta-depleted transplantation in children. Researchers prepared the TCRbeta library using unique molecular identifiers, the study reports. TCRdb called the PCR reads again in MiXCR, with one record for every CDR3 protein. Of 200,000 to 250,000 distinct CDR3 sequences in the sample, roughly 7.1% were seen once. The sample was PBMCs, taken before TCRalphabeta/CD19-depleted stem cell transplant. The receptor set was obtained from a boy between 2 and 10 years old with acute lymphoblastic leukemia, due to receive a stem cell transplant.

V gene TRBV6-6 combines with J gene TRBJ1-2; D is uncertain. The V end lost 10 bases, the J end lost 1 base, and 10 bases lay between the germline ends. Germline V gene sequence: CDR1 MNHNY, CDR2 SVGAGI (reference sequence). The CDR3 runs to 12 residues. CDR3 region: CATLGVNYGYTF. The CDR3 coding sequence is TGTGCCACCCTCGGAGTTAACTATGGCTACACCTTC.

As for this clonotype: This may arise from a read error, as a much more abundant clone is one base away. The chain joins TRBV5-1 to TRBJ2-5; TRBD1 is a possible D gene (6 bases). Germline CDR1 and CDR2: SGHRS and YFSETQ. The CDR3 has 14 amino acids. CDR3 bases: TGCGCCAGCACCTTGGGGGCAGAACAAGAGACCCAGTACTTC. It yields the protein CASTLGAEQETQYF.

In its sample, this clonotype was seen many times. This sequence joins TRBV28 and TRBJ2-1, with TRBD1 matching 9 bases. This CDR3 spans 15 amino acids. CDR1 is MDHEN, CDR2 SYDVKM, per germline. J lost 5 bases, V lost 8 bases, and 10 bases had no gene match. CDR3: CASRLTGTGNNEQFF. CDR3 in DNA: TGTGCCAGCCGACTGACCGGGACAGGGAACAATGAGCAGTTCTTC.